The TCR beta chain described here comes from a study of blood T cell repertoires in COVID-19 (dated by TCRdb to 2020 to 2021). Turning to the overall study: Samples from collaborators originated in the United States, Italy and Spain and spanned both the acute and convalescent phases of COVID-19. A de-identified subject ID, COVID-19 status, age in years and sex were almost always included in the sample metadata. Samples were obtained from the ongoing ImmuneRACE study (first 160 participants) and from about 1,300 subjects provided by 6 global collaborators. The dataset comprised deeply sampled blood TCRbeta repertoires from subjects exposed to, actively infected with, or recovered from COVID-19. The repertoires were made available in a free public database intended to serve as a resource for research on the immune response to SARS-CoV-2. HLA class I and class II types, where available, came from metadata supplied by the sample provider rather than from assay-based typing. The material from the prospective study consisted of cDNA or gDNA derived from T cells, B-cell-depleted T cells, or PBMCs.

The CDR3 runs 15 residues from the cysteine to the phenylalanine. CDR3 DNA is the only sequence kept; it has 45 bases, read in frame from the first base. Looking up the germline V gene yields CDR1 SGHTA and CDR2 FQGNSA. V gives up 5 bases and J gives up 6 bases, and the segment between their germline ends measures 16 bases. Comments on this clone: The antigen it recognizes is unknown. Within one base of it there is no much larger clone, and no base qualities were kept.

TCRbeta CDR3 regions were amplified from genomic DNA by means of the immunoSEQ Assay, a bias-controlled multiplex PCR. The authors processed their data as follows. The number of nucleated cells in each sample was estimated from the amplification of reference gene primers within the assay. Sequence reads were collapsed and filtered to measure the absolute abundance of every unique TCRbeta CDR3 rearrangement. For each sample, productive Simpson clonality was calculated as the square root of Simpson's diversity index over productive rearrangements. TCRdb re-hosts the immuneACCESS table, in-frame sequences only. Its copies lack some clones; in the studies checked, an unresolved V gene accounts for under half of them, and the cause for the rest is not known. V and J calls and clone size are those listed in that table; D and trimming were worked out from the DNA. Counted in this sample were approximately 90,000 clones; approximately 80% of them appeared once. The ten largest account for under 50% of the sample.

Results and caveats for the whole study, not just this receptor: The quantity of clinical and demographic metadata differed by source and by participant and was supplied without curation.

Collaborating institutions collected whole blood in K2EDTA tubes following their own protocols. For TCRbeta analysis, collaborators shipped samples as frozen whole blood, isolated PBMCs, or DNA extracted from either of those sample types. This TCR came from a human donor in a cohort sampled during active COVID-19. The specimen sequenced was peripheral blood. In this chain, TRBV7-2 is recombined with TRBJ2-2; the D gene is perhaps TRBD2, from 6 matching bases. Here is the DNA: TGTGCCAGCAGCCCGGGACTTCTGGGCGCCGGGGAGCTGTTTTTT. Translated, it gives CASSPGLLGAGELFF. Beyond the CDR3, the reference TRBV7-2 and TRBJ2-2 genes provide the residues; the full variable domain reads: GAGVSQSPSNKVTEKGKDVELRCDPISGHTALYWYRQSLGQGLEFLIYFQGNSAPDKSGLPSDRFSAERTGGSVSTLTIQRTQQEDSAVYLCASSPGLLGAGELFFGEGSRLTVL.